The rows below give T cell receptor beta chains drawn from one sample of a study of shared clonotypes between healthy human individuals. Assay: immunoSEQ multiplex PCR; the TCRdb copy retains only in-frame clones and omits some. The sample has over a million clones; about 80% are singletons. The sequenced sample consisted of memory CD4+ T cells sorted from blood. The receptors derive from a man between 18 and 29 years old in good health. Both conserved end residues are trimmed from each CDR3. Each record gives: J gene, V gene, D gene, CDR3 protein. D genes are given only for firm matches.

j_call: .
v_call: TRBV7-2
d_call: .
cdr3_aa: ASSLAAAGLTYEQY

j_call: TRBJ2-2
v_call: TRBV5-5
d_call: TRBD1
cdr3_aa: ASSPRDRVNTGELF

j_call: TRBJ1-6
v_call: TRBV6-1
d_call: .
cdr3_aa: ASSEGGGGRTYNSPLH

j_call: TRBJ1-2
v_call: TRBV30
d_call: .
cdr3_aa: AWNAQLNYYGYT

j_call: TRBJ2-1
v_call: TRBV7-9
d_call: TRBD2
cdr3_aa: ASSLSGSWDEQF

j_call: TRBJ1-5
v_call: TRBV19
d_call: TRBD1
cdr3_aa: ASSIGPGQGYSNQPQH

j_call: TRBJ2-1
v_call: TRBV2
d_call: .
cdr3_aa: ASSERTQGLEQF

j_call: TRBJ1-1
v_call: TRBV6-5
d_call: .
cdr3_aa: ASSYSVLSRAF

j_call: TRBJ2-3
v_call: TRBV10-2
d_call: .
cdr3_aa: ASSENSGTQY

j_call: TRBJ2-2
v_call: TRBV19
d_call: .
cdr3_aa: ASSTGRRTGELF

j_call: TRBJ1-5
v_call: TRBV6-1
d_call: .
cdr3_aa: ASSEVTRQPQH

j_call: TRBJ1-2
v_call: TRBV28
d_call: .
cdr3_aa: ASGVRGYT

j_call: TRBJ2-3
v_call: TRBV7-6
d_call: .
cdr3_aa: ASSLSGLTSTDTQY

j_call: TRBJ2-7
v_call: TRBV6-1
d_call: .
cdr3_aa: ASTGAYEQY

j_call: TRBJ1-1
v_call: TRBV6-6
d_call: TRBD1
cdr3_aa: ASTAQGYTEAF

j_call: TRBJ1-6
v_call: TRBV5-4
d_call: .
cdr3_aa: ASSFGGVRDSPLH

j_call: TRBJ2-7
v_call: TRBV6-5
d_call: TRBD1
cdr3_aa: ASSYTYRGPYEQY

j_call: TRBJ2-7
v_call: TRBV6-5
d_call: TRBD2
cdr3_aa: ASSLDIAGNEQY

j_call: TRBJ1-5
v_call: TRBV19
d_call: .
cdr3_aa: ASSTQTNQPQH

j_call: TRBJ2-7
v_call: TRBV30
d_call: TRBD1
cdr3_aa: AWGTVYEQY

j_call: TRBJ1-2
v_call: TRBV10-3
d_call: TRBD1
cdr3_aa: AISEGGQGLGYGYT

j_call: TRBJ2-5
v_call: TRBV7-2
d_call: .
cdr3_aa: ASSLGGGVQETQY

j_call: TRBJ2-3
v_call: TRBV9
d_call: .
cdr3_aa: ASSGTGLASTDTQY

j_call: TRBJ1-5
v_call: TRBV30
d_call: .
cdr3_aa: AWSGGTSQPQH

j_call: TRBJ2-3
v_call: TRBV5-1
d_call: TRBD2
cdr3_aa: ASSLGMPSGFSDTQY

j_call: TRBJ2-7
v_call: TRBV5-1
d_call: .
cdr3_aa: ASTATGGYEQY

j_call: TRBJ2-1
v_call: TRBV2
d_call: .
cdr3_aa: ASRTGSGPQF

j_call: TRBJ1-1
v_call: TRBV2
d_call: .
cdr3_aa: ASSEATRASTEAF

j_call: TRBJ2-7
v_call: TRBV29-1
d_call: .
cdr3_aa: SGRDTLYEQY

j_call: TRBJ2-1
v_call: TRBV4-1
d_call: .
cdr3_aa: ASRFGGTSYNEQF

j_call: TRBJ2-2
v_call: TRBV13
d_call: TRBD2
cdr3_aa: ASSTSGTSAANTGELF

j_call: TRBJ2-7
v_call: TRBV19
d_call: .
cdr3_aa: ASSPRTGLYEQY

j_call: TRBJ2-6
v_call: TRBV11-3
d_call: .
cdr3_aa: ASSLSAVGANVLT

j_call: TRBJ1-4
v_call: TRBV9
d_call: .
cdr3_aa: ASSEGGQPNEKLF

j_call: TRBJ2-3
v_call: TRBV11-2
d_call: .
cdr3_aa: ASSLDRGTDTQY

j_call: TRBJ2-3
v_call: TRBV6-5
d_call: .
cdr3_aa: ASRGSGTDTQY

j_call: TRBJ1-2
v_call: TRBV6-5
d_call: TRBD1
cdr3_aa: ASSYDAGTGTGYT

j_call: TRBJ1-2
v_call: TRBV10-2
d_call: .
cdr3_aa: ASSEAVLYNYGYT

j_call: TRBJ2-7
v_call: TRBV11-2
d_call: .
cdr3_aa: ASSLQGQVDEQY

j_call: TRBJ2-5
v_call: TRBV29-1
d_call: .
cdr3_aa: SVDTSRETQY

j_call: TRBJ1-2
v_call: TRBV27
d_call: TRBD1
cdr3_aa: ASSLRQGVGYT

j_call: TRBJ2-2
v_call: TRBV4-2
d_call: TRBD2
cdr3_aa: ASNAGGAVAGELF

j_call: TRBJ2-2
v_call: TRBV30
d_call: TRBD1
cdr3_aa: AWGILQGTGELF

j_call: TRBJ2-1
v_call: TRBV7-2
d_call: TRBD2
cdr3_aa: ASSLGLAGLDEQF

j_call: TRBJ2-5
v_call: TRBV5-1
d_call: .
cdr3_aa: ASSLGGQGPGETQY

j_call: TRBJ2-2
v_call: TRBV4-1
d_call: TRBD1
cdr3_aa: ASSQAGGGNTGELF

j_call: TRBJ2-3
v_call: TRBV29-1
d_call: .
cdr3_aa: SAAPGAGDTQY

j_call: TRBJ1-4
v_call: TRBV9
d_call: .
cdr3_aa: ASSVGEINEKLF

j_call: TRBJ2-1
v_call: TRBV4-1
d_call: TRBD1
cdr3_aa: ASSQDRGQGKF

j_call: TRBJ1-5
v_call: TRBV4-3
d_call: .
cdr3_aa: ASSQDRRQPQH